This T cell receptor (beta chain) was sequenced for a study of early T cells in non-severe SARS-CoV-2 infection. Germline trimming cut 4 bases from V and 2 bases from J; bases unmatched to any gene: 7. The CDR3 length is 18 residues. CDR1 and CDR2 from the germline V gene are MNHEY and SMNVEV (reference sequence). TCRdb passed the 5' RACE reads through MiXCR, listing each CDR3 protein once. The sample has 70,000 to 80,000 distinct CDR3 sequences, around 12% seen once; the top ten hold around 2.9%. This clonotype was seen repeatedly, ten times or more. This sample comprised whole blood, obtained at baseline. This receptor was taken from an adult who was a healthcare worker with PCR-confirmed SARS-CoV-2 infection or an uninfected control (not recorded which). The V and J genes are TRBV27 and TRBJ2-6, with TRBD2 matching over 11 bases. The CDR3 sequence is CASSSLTSGVAGANVLTF. The CDR3 nucleotides read TGTGCCAGCAGTTCTCTGACTAGCGGGGTAGCTGGGGCCAACGTCCTGACTTTC.